What follows describes a single T cell receptor (beta chain). Its antigen is not known. Sequencing used immunoSEQ multiplex PCR; TCRdb keeps in-frame clones, though not all of them. The data contain over 55,000 clones, over 90% of them seen just once; the ten biggest clones take up 15% to 19%. This record belongs to a study of OX40 agonist ivuxolimab in advanced cancers. Overall study context: Cancers in dose escalation were hepatocellular, melanoma, renal cell and head and neck.

Whole-study results and caveats: There was clonal expansion of CD4+ and CD8+ blood T cells by week 6 at 0.1 to 3.0 mg/kg. At 0.1-3.0 mg/kg, partial responders had clonal expansion among the lowest observed.

This TCR derives from an adult with an advanced solid tumor such as melanoma, head and neck, liver or kidney cancer. Sequencing was performed on CD4+ or CD8+ T cells sorted from blood, taken in a trial of the OX40 agonist ivuxolimab.

The CDR3 DNA reads TGCGCCAGCAGCGGGGGACCTTTCCTCTACGAGCAGTACTTC. It translates to CASSGGPFLYEQYF. The J gene is TRBJ2-7, the V gene TRBV4-1; D possibly matches TRBD1 or TRBD2 (5 bases each). The V and J ends lost 5 bases and 3 bases respectively, with 14 bases between them. The CDR3 totals 14 residues. Germline V gene sequence: CDR1 MGHRA, CDR2 YSYEKL.